The clone carrying this T cell receptor (beta chain) has more than one count but fewer than ten. The antigen remains unidentified. Germline assignment: CDR1 MGHRA and CDR2 YSYEKL. V lost 1 base and J 7 bases, leaving 18 bases between the germline ends. This CDR3 is 16 amino acids long. The data were obtained in a study of blood T cells in healthy people across ages. Study in general: Template switching caught about one barcoded beta molecule for each two T cells. Regarding the study as a whole: Conclusively comparing naive with antigen-experienced cells was impossible with unsorted PBMCs.

A sample-barcoded 5' primer and a J-beta primer mix were used in a second PCR of roughly 7 to 12 cycles. TCRdb re-called the 5' RACE reads with MiXCR, one entry per CDR3 protein. The data hold about 800,000 distinct CDR3 sequences, with roughly 46% observed a single time. J is TRBJ2-3 and V is TRBV4-1; D is perhaps TRBD2 (5 bases). The origin of this receptor is a man older than 75 in good health. Sequencing was carried out using blood. DNA of the CDR3: TGCGCCAGCAGCCAAGCCCGGGGTCAAGCTGTGAATACGCAGTATTTT. Translation gives CASSQARGQAVNTQYF.